The 3 T cell receptor beta chains in this list originate from one sample, sequenced in a study of cytomegalovirus exposure and HLA in healthy donors. PCR was performed using 60 Vbeta and 13 Jbeta primers. Here immunoSEQ multiplex PCR was the method, and the copy in TCRdb shows in-frame clones only, minus some. The sample consists of roughly 100,000 clones, roughly 79% of them appearing once. Sequencing was done on a sample of PBMCs. Receptor source: a man in his forties or fifties in good health and CMV-seronegative.

The chain is built from TRBV5-4 and TRBJ2-7, with 8 bases fitting TRBD2. The V segment lost 5 bases and the J segment 5 bases; nucleotides outside the gene matches: 3. Germline V gene lookup returns CDR1 SGHNT and CDR2 YYREEE (reference sequence). This CDR3 region has 12 residues. This CDR3 is CASRGLVDEQYF. For the CDR3, the DNA is TGTGCCAGCAGGGGACTAGTAGACGAGCAGTACTTC.

This clone was seen a handful of times. V usage is TRBV10-3 and J usage is TRBJ2-1; TRBD2 matches at 7 bases. There are 14 residues in the CDR3. V shed 4 bases, J shed 8 bases, and the junction held 8 bases outside the gene matches. CDR1 and CDR2 from the germline V gene are ENHRY and SYGVKD. The CDR3 region is CAISGSGGLDEQFF. As DNA, the CDR3 is TGTGCCATCAGTGGATCGGGAGGATTGGATGAGCAGTTCTTC.

There are a few counts of this clone. The identical CDR3 is also encoded by other nucleotide sequences in the sample. The CDR3 DNA reads TGTGCCAGCAGGGGCGGGACGGCAACTAATGAAAAACTGTTTTTT. Protein: CASRGGTATNEKLFF. The chain employs TRBV28 and TRBJ1-4; D may be TRBD1 (5 bases). The CDR3 is 15 amino acids. CDR1 and CDR2 (germline): MDHEN, SYDVKM. The V and J ends lost 6 bases and 0 bases respectively, with 11 bases between them.